This entry describes one T cell receptor (beta chain). These data come from a study of blood T cell repertoires in COVID-19. Study-level background: T cells, B-cell-depleted T cells, or PBMCs provided the cDNA or gDNA that served as material.

As originally analysed: Estimated nucleated cell counts came from reference gene primer amplification. Assay: immunoSEQ multiplex PCR; the TCRdb copy retains only in-frame clones and omits some. The V and J calls and the clone size are those of that table, but D and trimming were determined from the DNA. The top ten clones hold approximately 1.5% of a sample with 270,000 or so clones, around 85% of them seen once. Unmatched junction bases numbered 8, after V lost 2 bases and J lost 9 bases. Per the germline V gene, CDR1 is SGHTA and CDR2 is FQGNSA. The CDR3 is 15 amino acids. Source material: peripheral blood. The gene calls are TRBV7-2 and TRBJ2-1, with 9 bases lining up with TRBD2. The sequence was collected from a human donor with COVID-19, enrolled during active disease. The donor label of this sample is uncertain. CDR3 DNA: TGTGCCAGCAGCTTAATGATAGCGGGAGTGGGTGAGCAGTTCTTC. Residues: CASSLMIAGVGEQFF.